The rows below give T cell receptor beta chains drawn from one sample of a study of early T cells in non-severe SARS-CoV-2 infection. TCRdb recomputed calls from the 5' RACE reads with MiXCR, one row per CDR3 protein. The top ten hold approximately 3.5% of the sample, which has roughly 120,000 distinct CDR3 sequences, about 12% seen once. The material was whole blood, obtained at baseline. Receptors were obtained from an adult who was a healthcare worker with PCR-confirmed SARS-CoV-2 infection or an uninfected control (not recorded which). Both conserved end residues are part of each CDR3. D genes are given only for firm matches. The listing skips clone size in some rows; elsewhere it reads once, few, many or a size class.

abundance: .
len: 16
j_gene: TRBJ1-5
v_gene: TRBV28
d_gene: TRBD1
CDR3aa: CASSLPRTGRNQPQHF
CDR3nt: TGTGCCAGCAGTTTACCTCGGACAGGCCGCAATCAGCCCCAGCATTTT

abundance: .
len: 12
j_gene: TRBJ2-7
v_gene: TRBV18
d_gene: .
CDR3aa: CASSPPNYEQYF
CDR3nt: TGTGCCAGCTCACCCCCGAACTACGAGCAGTACTTC

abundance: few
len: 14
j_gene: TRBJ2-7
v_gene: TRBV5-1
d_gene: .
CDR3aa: CASSLGQNSYEQYF
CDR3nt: TGCGCCAGCAGCTTGGGACAGAACTCCTACGAGCAGTACTTC

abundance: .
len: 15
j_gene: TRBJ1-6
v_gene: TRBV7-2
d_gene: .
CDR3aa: CASSLVGRDHSPLHF
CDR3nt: TGTGCCAGCAGCTTAGTGGGCAGAGATCACTCACCCCTCCACTTT

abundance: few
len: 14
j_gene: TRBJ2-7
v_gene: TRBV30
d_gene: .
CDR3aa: CAWSVIVGHYEQYF
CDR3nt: TGTGCCTGGAGTGTAATTGTAGGGCACTACGAGCAGTACTTC

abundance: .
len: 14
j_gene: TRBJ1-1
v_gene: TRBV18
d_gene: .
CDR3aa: CASSPGSSDTEAFF
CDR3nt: TGTGCCAGCTCACCGGGATCGTCGGACACTGAAGCTTTCTTT

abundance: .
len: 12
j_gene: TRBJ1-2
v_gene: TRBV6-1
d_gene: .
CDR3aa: CASSEANYGYTF
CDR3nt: TGTGCCAGCAGTGAAGCTAACTATGGCTACACCTTC

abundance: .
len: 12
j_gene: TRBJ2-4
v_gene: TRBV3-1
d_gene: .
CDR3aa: CASSRAENIQYF
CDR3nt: TGTGCCAGCAGCCGAGCGGAAAACATTCAGTACTTC

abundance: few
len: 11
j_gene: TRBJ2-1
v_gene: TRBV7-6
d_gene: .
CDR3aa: CASSITQEQFF
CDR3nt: TGTGCCAGCAGTATAACCCAAGAGCAGTTCTTC

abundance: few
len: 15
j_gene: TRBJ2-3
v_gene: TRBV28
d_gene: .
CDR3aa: CASSKGGLSTDTQYF
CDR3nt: TGTGCCAGCTCCAAGGGGGGCCTGTCCACAGATACGCAGTATTTT

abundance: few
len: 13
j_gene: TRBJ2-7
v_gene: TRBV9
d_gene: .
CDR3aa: CASSPDPTYEQYF
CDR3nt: TGTGCCAGCAGCCCAGACCCCACCTACGAGCAGTACTTC